One and the same sample provided the 2 T cell receptor beta chains below, sequenced in a study of beta chain features in type 1 diabetes. Reverse transcription of all isolated RNA meant that expressed TCRB transcripts were sequenced. Clones were read by immunoSEQ multiplex PCR, and TCRdb kept only the in-frame ones, dropping some. The sample yields 250,000 to 300,000 clones, 7% to 9% seen once. The sample comprised central memory CD4+ T cells from blood. These receptors came from a woman younger than 30 in good health.

This clone was seen a few times. The chain has TRBV7-8 and TRBJ1-5; D remains ambiguous. The V gene's germline CDR1 is SGHVS and CDR2 FQNEAQ. CDR3 length: 12 residues. Trimming took off 2 bases at V and 6 bases at J, with 5 bases between the two ends. Written as DNA, the CDR3 is TGTGCCAGCAGCTTAAATGGTCAGCCCCAGCATTTT. Protein sequence: CASSLNGQPQHF. The variable domain in full, completed from reference TRBV7-8 and TRBJ1-5, reads GAGVSQSPRYKVAKRGQDVALRCDPISGHVSLFWYQQALGQGPEFLTYFQNEAQLDKSGLPSDRFFAERPEGSVSTLKIQRTQQEDSAVYLCASSLNGQPQHFGDGTRLSIL.

This clone has just a few counts. The chain recombines TRBV6-1 with TRBJ2-3; 7 bases map to TRBD1. Germline V gene data show CDR1 as MNHNS and CDR2 as SASEGT. There are 14 residues in the CDR3. The junction had 6 bases not matched to a gene; V was cut back by 4 bases and J by 5 bases. CDR3 amino acids: CASSVRTGEDTQYF. The CDR3 DNA is TGTGCCAGCAGTGTTAGGACAGGCGAAGATACGCAGTATTTT.